This TCR beta chain was captured in a study of OX40 agonist ivuxolimab in advanced cancers. Profiled with immunoSEQ multiplex PCR; TCRdb holds only in-frame clones, not every one. The table lists tens of thousands of clones, around 87% of them singletons, with 3% to 4.5% in the top ten. This CDR3 contains 14 residues. The germline V and J ends were trimmed by 0 bases and 2 bases, with 8 bases remaining between them. Germline lookup yields CDR1 SGHKS and CDR2 YYEKEE (reference sequence). The receptor comes from an adult with an advanced solid tumor such as melanoma, head and neck, liver or kidney cancer. The V and J genes are TRBV5-5 and TRBJ1-1; no clear D. The sample in question was CD4+ or CD8+ T cells sorted from blood, obtained in a trial of the OX40 agonist ivuxolimab. The CDR3: CASSLGQVNTEAFF. Here the CDR3 DNA reads TGTGCCAGCAGCTTGGGTCAGGTCAACACTGAAGCTTTCTTT.